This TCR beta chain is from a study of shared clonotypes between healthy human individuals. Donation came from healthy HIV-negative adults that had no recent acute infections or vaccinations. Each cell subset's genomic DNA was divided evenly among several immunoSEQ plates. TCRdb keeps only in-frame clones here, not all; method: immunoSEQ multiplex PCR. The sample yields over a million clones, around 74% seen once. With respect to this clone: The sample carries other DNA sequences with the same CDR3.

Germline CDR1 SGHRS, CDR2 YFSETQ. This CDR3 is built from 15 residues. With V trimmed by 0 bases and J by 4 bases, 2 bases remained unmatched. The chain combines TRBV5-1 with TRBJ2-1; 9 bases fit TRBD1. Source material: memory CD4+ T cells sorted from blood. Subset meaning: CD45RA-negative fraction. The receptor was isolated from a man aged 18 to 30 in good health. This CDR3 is CASSLGGTGYNEQFF. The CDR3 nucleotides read TGCGCCAGCAGCTTGGGTGGGACAGGGTACAATGAGCAGTTCTTC.